Following are 9 T cell receptor beta chains from one sample sequenced in a study of T cell responses to AZD1222 COVID-19 vaccine. TCRdb's table, derived via immunoSEQ multiplex PCR, lists solely in-frame clones and lacks some. The sample lists some 120,000 clones, 75% to 85% occurring once. The sample was peripheral blood, taken 28 days after the second AZD1222 dose. The receptors derive from an adult who received the AZD1222 COVID-19 vaccine.

The chain is built from TRBV18 and TRBJ1-1, with 7 bases fitting TRBD1. From germline, CDR1 is KGHSH and CDR2 LQKENI. CDR3 length: 17 amino acids. The V gene end was trimmed by 1 base and the J gene end by 4 bases; junction bases not matched to a gene: 12. The CDR3 region is CASSPLAQTGAGTEAFF. In nucleotides, the CDR3 is TGTGCCAGCTCACCACTTGCCCAAACAGGGGCGGGCACTGAAGCTTTCTTT.

As for this clone: The same CDR3 arises from other DNA sequences in this sample as well. The chain uses TRBV5-1 and TRBJ2-2; D is unresolved. Trimming removed 0 bases at V and 6 bases at J, with 15 bases between. This CDR3 contains 16 residues. Germline V gene lookup returns CDR1 SGHRS and CDR2 YFSETQ. The CDR3 DNA reads TGCGCCAGCAGCTTGGATCCCCAAGGACGAGCCGGGGAGCTGTTTTTT. Protein sequence: CASSLDPQGRAGELFF.

The J gene is TRBJ2-2, the V gene TRBV3-1 (or the pseudogene TRBV3-2); no definite D call. V shed 1 base and J shed 12 bases, with 15 bases lying between them. This CDR3 contains 14 residues. Per germline, CDR1 LGHDT and CDR2 YNNKEL (reference sequence). The CDR3 loop reads CASSQVDTINQLFF. CDR3 bases: TGTGCCAGCAGCCAAGTTGACACGATTAATCAGCTGTTTTTT.

J is TRBJ2-1 and V is TRBV4-1; D not resolved. Per the germline V gene, CDR1 is MGHRA and CDR2 is YSYEKL. The CDR3 runs 17 residues. Trimming shortened V by 1 base and J by 0 bases, and 13 bases separated the two germline ends. In DNA form, the CDR3 reads TGCGCCAGCAGCCAAGGAGTAATCTGGAGCTCCTACAATGAGCAGTTCTTC. Protein sequence: CASSQGVIWSSYNEQFF.

This rearrangement joins TRBV6-2 or TRBV6-3 to TRBJ1-2; maybe TRBD1 (6 bases). V lost 6 bases, J lost 4 bases, and 15 bases lay in between. The germline V gene encodes CDR1 MNHEY and CDR2 SVGEGT. CDR3 length: 14 residues. CDR3 in DNA: TGTGCCAGCAGCCCTCGGGGACACCTCTATGGCTACACCTTC. Residues: CASSPRGHLYGYTF.

This clone was detected only once. The rearrangement joins TRBV3-1 (or the pseudogene TRBV3-2) to TRBJ2-2; D uncertain. There are 12 residues in the CDR3. V was pared by 5 bases and J by 6 bases, with 7 bases between. CDR1 is LGHDT, CDR2 YNNKEL, per germline (reference sequence). The CDR3 sequence is CASSYIAGELFF. CDR3 sequence (DNA): TGTGCCAGCAGCTATATCGCCGGGGAGCTGTTTTTT.

This chain uses TRBV29-1 with TRBJ2-7; 13 bases agree with TRBD2. Per the germline V gene, CDR1 is SQVTM and CDR2 is ANQGSEA. The CDR3 is 13 residues long. After removal of 6 bases from V and 3 bases from J, the junction contained 2 bases not matched to a gene. CDR3 amino acids: CSVGLAGDYEQYF. DNA of the CDR3: TGCAGCGTCGGACTAGCGGGGGACTACGAGCAGTACTTC.

This chain uses TRBV4-1 with TRBJ1-1; 10 bases line up with TRBD1. From germline, CDR1 is MGHRA and CDR2 YSYEKL. Losses at the gene ends were 4 bases for V and 1 base for J; bases not matched to a gene: 3. CDR3 length: 15 amino acids. The CDR3 here is CASSPRDRGNTEAFF. DNA for the CDR3: TGCGCCAGCAGCCCCCGGGACAGGGGGAACACTGAAGCTTTCTTT.

This clone was seen a few times. The V call is TRBV20-1, the J call TRBJ1-1, with D unresolved. Looked up from germline, CDR1 is DFQATT and CDR2 is SNEGSKA (reference sequence). CDR3 length: 13 amino acids. V was shortened by 3 bases and J by 4 bases, with 12 bases between the two germline ends. The CDR3 region is CSASLQSLTEAFF. In DNA, the CDR3 is TGCAGTGCTAGTCTTCAGTCTCTCACTGAAGCTTTCTTT.